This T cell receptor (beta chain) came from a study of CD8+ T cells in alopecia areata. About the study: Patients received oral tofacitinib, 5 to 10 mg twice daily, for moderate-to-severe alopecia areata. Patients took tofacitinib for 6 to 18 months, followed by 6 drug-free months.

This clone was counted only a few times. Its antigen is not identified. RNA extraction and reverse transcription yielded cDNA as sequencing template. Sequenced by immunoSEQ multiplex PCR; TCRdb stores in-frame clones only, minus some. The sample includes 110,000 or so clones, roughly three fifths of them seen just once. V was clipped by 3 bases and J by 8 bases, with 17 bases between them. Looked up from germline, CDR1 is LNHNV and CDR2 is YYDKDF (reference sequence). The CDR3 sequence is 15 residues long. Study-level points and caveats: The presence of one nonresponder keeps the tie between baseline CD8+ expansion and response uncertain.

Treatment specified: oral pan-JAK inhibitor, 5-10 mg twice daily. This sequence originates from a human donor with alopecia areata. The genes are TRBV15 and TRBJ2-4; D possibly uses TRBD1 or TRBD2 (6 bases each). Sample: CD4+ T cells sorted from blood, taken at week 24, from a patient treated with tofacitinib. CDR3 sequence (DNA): TGTGCCACCAGCAGGGATCCAGGGGAGGCGGACATTCAGTACTTC. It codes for CATSRDPGEADIQYF.